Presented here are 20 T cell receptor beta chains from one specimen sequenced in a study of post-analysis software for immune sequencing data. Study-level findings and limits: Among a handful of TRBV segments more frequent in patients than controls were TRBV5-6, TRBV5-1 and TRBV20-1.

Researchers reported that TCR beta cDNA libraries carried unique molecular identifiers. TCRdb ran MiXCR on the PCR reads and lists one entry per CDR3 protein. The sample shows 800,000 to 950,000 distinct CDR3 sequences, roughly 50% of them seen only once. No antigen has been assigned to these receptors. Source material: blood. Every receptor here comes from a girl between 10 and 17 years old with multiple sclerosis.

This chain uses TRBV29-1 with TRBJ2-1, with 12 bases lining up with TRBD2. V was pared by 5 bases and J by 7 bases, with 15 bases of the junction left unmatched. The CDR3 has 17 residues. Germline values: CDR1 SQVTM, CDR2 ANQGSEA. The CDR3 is CSVSGGLTSGSLNEQFF. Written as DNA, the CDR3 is TGCAGCGTTTCTGGGGGCTTGACTAGCGGGAGTCTTAATGAGCAGTTCTTC.

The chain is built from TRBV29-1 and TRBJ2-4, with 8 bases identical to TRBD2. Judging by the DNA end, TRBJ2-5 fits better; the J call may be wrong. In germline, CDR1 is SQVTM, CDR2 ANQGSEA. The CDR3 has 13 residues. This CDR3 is CSVGGRTQETQYF. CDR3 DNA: TGCAGCGTTGGCGGGAGGACCCAAGAGACCCAGTACTTC.

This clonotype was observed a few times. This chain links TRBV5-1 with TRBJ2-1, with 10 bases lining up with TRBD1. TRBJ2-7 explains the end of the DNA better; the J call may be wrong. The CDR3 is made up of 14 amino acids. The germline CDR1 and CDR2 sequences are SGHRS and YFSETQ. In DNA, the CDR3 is TGCGCCAGCAGCTTTGGGACAGGGGATCGGGAGCAGTACTTC. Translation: CASSFGTGDREQYF.

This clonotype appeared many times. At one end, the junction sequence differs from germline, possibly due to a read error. CDR3 sequence reads: CASSLDRTYEQYF. Written as DNA, the CDR3 is TGTGCCAGCAGCTTGGACAGGACCTACGAGCAGTACTTC. This chain links TRBV5-1 with TRBJ2-7; TRBD1 agrees at 7 bases. The germline V gene has CDR1 SGHRS and CDR2 YFSETQ. The CDR3 length is 13 residues.

CDR3 in amino acids: CASKSGVGYTF. In DNA form, the CDR3 reads TGTGCCAGCAAGTCAGGGGTTGGCTACACCTTC. The gene calls are TRBV27 and TRBJ1-2, with a possible D match to TRBD1 (6 bases). The germline V gene has CDR1 MNHEY and CDR2 SMNVEV (reference sequence). V lost 7 bases, J lost 7 bases, and 10 bases lay in between. The CDR3 length is 11 residues.

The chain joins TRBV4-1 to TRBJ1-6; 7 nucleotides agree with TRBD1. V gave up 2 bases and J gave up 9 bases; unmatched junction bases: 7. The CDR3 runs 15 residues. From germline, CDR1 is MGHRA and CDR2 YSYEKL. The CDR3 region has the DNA TGCGCCAGCAGCCAAATACGGGACAGACTTTCACCCCTCCACTTT. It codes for CASSQIRDRLSPLHF.

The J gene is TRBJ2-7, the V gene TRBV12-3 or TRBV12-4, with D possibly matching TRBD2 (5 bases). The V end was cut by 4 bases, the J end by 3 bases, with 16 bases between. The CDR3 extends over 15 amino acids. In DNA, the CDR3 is TGTGCCAGCAGTTCTAGGGAAGAAGGGAGCTACGAGCAGTACTTC. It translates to CASSSREEGSYEQYF.

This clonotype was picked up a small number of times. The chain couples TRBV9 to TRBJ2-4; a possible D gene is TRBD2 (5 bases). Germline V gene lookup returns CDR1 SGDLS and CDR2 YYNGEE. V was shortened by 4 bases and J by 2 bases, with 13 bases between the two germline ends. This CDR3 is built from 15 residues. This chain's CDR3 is CASSPGEGPKNIQYF. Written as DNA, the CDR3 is TGTGCCAGCAGCCCCGGGGAAGGGCCCAAAAACATTCAGTACTTC.

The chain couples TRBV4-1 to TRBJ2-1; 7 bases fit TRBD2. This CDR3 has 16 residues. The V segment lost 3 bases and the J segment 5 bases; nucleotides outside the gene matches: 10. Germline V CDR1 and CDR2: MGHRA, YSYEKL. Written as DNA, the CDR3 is TGCGCCAGCAGCCATGGTAGCGGGCGGGCAAACAATGAGCAGTTCTTC. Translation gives CASSHGSGRANNEQFF.

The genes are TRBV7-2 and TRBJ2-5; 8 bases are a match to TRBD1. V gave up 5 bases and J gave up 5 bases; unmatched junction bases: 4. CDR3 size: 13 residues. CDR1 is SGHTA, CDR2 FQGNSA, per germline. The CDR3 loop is CASSQDRVETQYF. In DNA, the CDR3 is TGTGCCAGCAGCCAGGACAGGGTCGAGACCCAGTACTTC.

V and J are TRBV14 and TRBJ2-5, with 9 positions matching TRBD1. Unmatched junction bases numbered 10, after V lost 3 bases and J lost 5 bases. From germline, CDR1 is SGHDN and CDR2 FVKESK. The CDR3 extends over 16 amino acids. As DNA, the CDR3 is TGTGCCAGCAGCCACCGACAGGGGGTAGGATTCGAGACCCAGTACTTC. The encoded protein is CASSHRQGVGFETQYF.

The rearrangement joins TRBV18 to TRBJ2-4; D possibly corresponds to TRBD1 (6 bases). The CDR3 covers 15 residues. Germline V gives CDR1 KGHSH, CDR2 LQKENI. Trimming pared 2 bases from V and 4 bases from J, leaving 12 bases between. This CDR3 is CASSPGTGSKNIQYF. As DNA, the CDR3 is TGTGCCAGCTCACCAGGAACAGGGAGTAAAAACATTCAGTACTTC.

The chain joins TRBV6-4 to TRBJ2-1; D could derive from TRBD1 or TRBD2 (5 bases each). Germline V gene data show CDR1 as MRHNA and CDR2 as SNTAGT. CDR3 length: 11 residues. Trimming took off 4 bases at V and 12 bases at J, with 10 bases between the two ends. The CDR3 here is CASSASGRQFF. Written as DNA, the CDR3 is TGTGCCAGCAGTGCCTCGGGACGGCAGTTCTTC.

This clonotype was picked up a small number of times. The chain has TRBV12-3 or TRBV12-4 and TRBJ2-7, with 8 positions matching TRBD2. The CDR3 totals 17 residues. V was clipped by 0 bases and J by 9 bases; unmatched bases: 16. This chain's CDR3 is CASSLAGAGGFGTGQYF. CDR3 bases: TGTGCCAGCAGTTTAGCGGGCGCGGGAGGTTTTGGAACCGGGCAGTACTTC.

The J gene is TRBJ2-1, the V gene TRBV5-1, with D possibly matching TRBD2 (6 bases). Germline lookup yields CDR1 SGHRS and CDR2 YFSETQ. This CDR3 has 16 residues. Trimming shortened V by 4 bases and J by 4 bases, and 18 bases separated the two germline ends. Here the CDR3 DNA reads TGCGCCAGCAGCGGGGGGACTTTTGGGGTATACAATGAGCAGTTCTTC. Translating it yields CASSGGTFGVYNEQFF.

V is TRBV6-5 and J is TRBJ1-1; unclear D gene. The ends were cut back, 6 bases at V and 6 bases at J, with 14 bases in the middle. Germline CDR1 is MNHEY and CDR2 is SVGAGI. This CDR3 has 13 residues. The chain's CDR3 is CASSPRVIAEAFF. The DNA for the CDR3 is TGTGCCAGCAGCCCCCGGGTAATAGCTGAAGCTTTCTTT.

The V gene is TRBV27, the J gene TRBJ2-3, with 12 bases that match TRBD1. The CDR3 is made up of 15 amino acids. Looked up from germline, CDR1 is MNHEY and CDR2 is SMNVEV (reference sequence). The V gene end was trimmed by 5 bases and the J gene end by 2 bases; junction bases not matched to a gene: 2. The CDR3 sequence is CASSRDRGPTDTQYF. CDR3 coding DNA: TGTGCCAGCAGTCGGGACAGGGGGCCCACAGATACGCAGTATTTT.

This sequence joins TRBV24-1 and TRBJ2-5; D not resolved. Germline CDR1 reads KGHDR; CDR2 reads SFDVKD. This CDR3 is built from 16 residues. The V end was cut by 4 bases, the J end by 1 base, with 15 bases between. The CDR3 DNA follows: TGTGCCACCAGTGACCCCCGCGCAGGCATCCAAGAGACCCAGTACTTC. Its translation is CATSDPRAGIQETQYF.

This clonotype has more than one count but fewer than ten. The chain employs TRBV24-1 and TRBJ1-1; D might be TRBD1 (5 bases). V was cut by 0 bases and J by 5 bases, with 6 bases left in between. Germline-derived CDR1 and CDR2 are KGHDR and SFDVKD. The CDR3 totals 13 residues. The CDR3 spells CATSDLGGTEAFF. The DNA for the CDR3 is TGTGCCACCAGTGATTTGGGGGGAACTGAAGCTTTCTTT.

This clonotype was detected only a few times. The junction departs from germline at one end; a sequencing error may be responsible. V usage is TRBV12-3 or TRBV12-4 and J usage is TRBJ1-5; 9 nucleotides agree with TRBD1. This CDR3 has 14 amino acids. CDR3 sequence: CASKGQGSDQPQHF. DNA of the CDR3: TGTGCCAGCAAGGGACAGGGTAGCGATCAGCCCCAGCATTTT.